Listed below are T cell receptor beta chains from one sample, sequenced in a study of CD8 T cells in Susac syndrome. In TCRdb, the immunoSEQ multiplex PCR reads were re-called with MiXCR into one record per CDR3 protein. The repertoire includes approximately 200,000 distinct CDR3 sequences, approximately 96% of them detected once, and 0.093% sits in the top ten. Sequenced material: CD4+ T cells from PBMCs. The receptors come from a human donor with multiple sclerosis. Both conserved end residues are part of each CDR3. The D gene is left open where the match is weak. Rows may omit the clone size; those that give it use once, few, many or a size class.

CDR3 DNA: TGTGCCAGCAGCCAAGATCTTCTCGGATCCGAAGCTTTCTTT
CDR3 protein: CASSQDLLGSEAFF
D gene: NA
J gene: TRBJ1-1
V gene: TRBV3-1
clone size: NA

CDR3 DNA: TGTGCCAGCAGCCAAGTCCGAACAGATACGCAGTATTTT
CDR3 protein: CASSQVRTDTQYF
D gene: NA
J gene: TRBJ2-3
V gene: TRBV3-1
clone size: NA

CDR3 DNA: TGCAGTGCTAGAGGCGTCATTGGAAATACGCAGTATTTT
CDR3 protein: CSARGVIGNTQYF
D gene: NA
J gene: TRBJ2-3
V gene: TRBV20-1
clone size: once

CDR3 DNA: TGTGCCAGCAGCTCGGGAGCCTACCAAGAGACCCAGTACTTC
CDR3 protein: CASSSGAYQETQYF
D gene: NA
J gene: TRBJ2-5
V gene: TRBV5-4
clone size: NA

CDR3 DNA: TGTGCCAGCAGTTTCGGACTAGCGGGGGGGTCCTACGAGCAGTACTTC
CDR3 protein: CASSFGLAGGSYEQYF
D gene: TRBD2
J gene: TRBJ2-7
V gene: TRBV12-3/TRBV12-4
clone size: NA

CDR3 DNA: TGTGCCAGCAGGAGAACAGGGACTTCTGGAAACACCATATATTTT
CDR3 protein: CASRRTGTSGNTIYF
D gene: NA
J gene: TRBJ1-3
V gene: TRBV2
clone size: NA

CDR3 DNA: TGTGCCAGCAGCGTAGACGGACGGATGAACACTGAAGCTTTCTTT
CDR3 protein: CASSVDGRMNTEAFF
D gene: NA
J gene: TRBJ1-1
V gene: TRBV9
clone size: NA

CDR3 DNA: TGTGCCAGCAGTTTTCGTCCGGCAGGGTTGGACACTGAAGCTTTCTTT
CDR3 protein: CASSFRPAGLDTEAFF
D gene: NA
J gene: TRBJ1-1
V gene: TRBV12-3/TRBV12-4
clone size: NA

CDR3 DNA: TGTGCCAGCAGCCACGCAGGGTATAACACTGAAGCTTTCTTT
CDR3 protein: CASSHAGYNTEAFF
D gene: NA
J gene: TRBJ1-1
V gene: TRBV7-3
clone size: NA

CDR3 DNA: TGTGCCAGCAGTTTAATGTTCAGCGGTCAGCCCCAGCATTTT
CDR3 protein: CASSLMFSGQPQHF
D gene: NA
J gene: TRBJ1-5
V gene: TRBV12-3/TRBV12-4
clone size: NA

CDR3 DNA: TGTGCCAGTAGTTCGTGGCAGGGACGGGGTGGACAGCCCCAGCATTTT
CDR3 protein: CASSSWQGRGGQPQHF
D gene: NA
J gene: TRBJ1-5
V gene: TRBV19
clone size: NA

CDR3 DNA: TGCGCCAGCAGCTTGGCTGGACAAGCCGGCTATGAGCAGTTCTTC
CDR3 protein: CASSLAGQAGYEQFF
D gene: NA
J gene: TRBJ2-1
V gene: TRBV5-1
clone size: NA

CDR3 DNA: TGTGCCAGCAGCCCCCGGGGGACGGGGAAGGAGACCCAGTACTTC
CDR3 protein: CASSPRGTGKETQYF
D gene: NA
J gene: TRBJ2-5
V gene: TRBV5-6
clone size: once

CDR3 DNA: TGTGCCAGCAGCCCCAGCGGGGGCACCTACAATGAGCAGTTCTTC
CDR3 protein: CASSPSGGTYNEQFF
D gene: TRBD2
J gene: TRBJ2-1
V gene: TRBV7-6
clone size: NA

CDR3 DNA: TGTGCCAGCAGCGAACTAGCGGGGGGCTCCTACAATGAGCAGTTCTTC
CDR3 protein: CASSELAGGSYNEQFF
D gene: TRBD2
J gene: TRBJ2-1
V gene: TRBV3-1
clone size: NA

CDR3 DNA: TGTGCCAGCAGTTTTCTTTGGGGAGAGGGGGCATATCAGCCCCAGCATTTT
CDR3 protein: CASSFLWGEGAYQPQHF
D gene: TRBD1
J gene: TRBJ1-5
V gene: TRBV28
clone size: NA

CDR3 DNA: TGTGCCAGCAGCCGACGAGGGGGTCGGGTAGAGCCCCAGCATTTT
CDR3 protein: CASSRRGGRVEPQHF
D gene: NA
J gene: TRBJ1-5
V gene: TRBV6-5
clone size: NA

CDR3 DNA: TGTGCCAGCAGCGTAGGGTCTGGCGGGGGCCCCTACAATGAGCAGTTCTTC
CDR3 protein: CASSVGSGGGPYNEQFF
D gene: NA
J gene: TRBJ2-1
V gene: TRBV9
clone size: NA

CDR3 DNA: TGTGCCAGCAGCCCGGTACTCGACACCTTCCCCTATGGCTACACCTTC
CDR3 protein: CASSPVLDTFPYGYTF
D gene: NA
J gene: TRBJ1-2
V gene: TRBV7-9
clone size: NA

CDR3 DNA: TGTGCCAGCAGCTTGGAGTGGGGAAATACGCAGTATTTT
CDR3 protein: CASSLEWGNTQYF
D gene: NA
J gene: TRBJ2-3
V gene: TRBV7-6
clone size: once

CDR3 DNA: TGTGCCAGCAGTTTAGAGGCCGAGCAGTACTTC
CDR3 protein: CASSLEAEQYF
D gene: NA
J gene: TRBJ2-7
V gene: TRBV12-3/TRBV12-4
clone size: NA

CDR3 DNA: TGTGCCTGGAGTCCGGGACATAAAGCTTTCTTT
CDR3 protein: CAWSPGHKAFF
D gene: NA
J gene: TRBJ1-1
V gene: TRBV30
clone size: NA

CDR3 DNA: TGTGCCACCAGCAGCGCAGTGGGGTATAATGAAAAACTGTTTTTT
CDR3 protein: CATSSAVGYNEKLFF
D gene: NA
J gene: TRBJ1-4
V gene: TRBV15
clone size: once

CDR3 DNA: TGTGCCAGCAGCCAGGGGACAGCTAACTATGGCTACACCTTC
CDR3 protein: CASSQGTANYGYTF
D gene: TRBD1
J gene: TRBJ1-2
V gene: TRBV3-1
clone size: NA

CDR3 DNA: TGCGCCAGCAGTCAATCGACGACTAGGACCCAGCCCCAGCATTTT
CDR3 protein: CASSQSTTRTQPQHF
D gene: NA
J gene: TRBJ1-5
V gene: TRBV23-1
clone size: NA

CDR3 DNA: TGTGCCAGCTCACCTCGACCCCCGAATTCACCCCTCCACTTT
CDR3 protein: CASSPRPPNSPLHF
D gene: NA
J gene: TRBJ1-6
V gene: TRBV18
clone size: NA

CDR3 DNA: TGTGCCTGGAGTCGGGGACAGGCGAACACCGGGGAGCTGTTTTTT
CDR3 protein: CAWSRGQANTGELFF
D gene: TRBD1
J gene: TRBJ2-2
V gene: TRBV30
clone size: once

CDR3 DNA: TGTGCCAGCTCGCCCGGACTAGCCAACTCCTACGAGCAGTACTTC
CDR3 protein: CASSPGLANSYEQYF
D gene: TRBD2
J gene: TRBJ2-7
V gene: TRBV18
clone size: NA

CDR3 DNA: TGTGCCAGTAGTTACAAACCGGGACAGGGGGTCTACGAGCAGTACTTC
CDR3 protein: CASSYKPGQGVYEQYF
D gene: TRBD1
J gene: TRBJ2-7
V gene: TRBV19
clone size: NA

CDR3 DNA: TGCAGTGTCTCGCAGGGGGCGAATCAGCCCCAGCATTTT
CDR3 protein: CSVSQGANQPQHF
D gene: TRBD1
J gene: TRBJ1-5
V gene: TRBV20-1
clone size: NA

CDR3 DNA: TGCGCCAGCAGCTCGAAGGAGACCGCCAACACCGGGGAGCTGTTTTTT
CDR3 protein: CASSSKETANTGELFF
D gene: NA
J gene: TRBJ2-2
V gene: TRBV5-1
clone size: NA

CDR3 DNA: TGCAGCGTGCCAGAGGGGGTTAGGGGTGAGCAGTTCTTC
CDR3 protein: CSVPEGVRGEQFF
D gene: NA
J gene: TRBJ2-1
V gene: TRBV29-1
clone size: NA

CDR3 DNA: TGTGCCAGCAGCCCCGACCCCGGGGGGGGACAGTTCTTC
CDR3 protein: CASSPDPGGGQFF
D gene: TRBD2
J gene: TRBJ2-1
V gene: TRBV7-2
clone size: NA

CDR3 DNA: TGTGCCAGCAGTTTTTTCCAAGCTGGGGCCAACGTCCTGACTTTC
CDR3 protein: CASSFFQAGANVLTF
D gene: NA
J gene: TRBJ2-6
V gene: TRBV12-3/TRBV12-4
clone size: NA

CDR3 DNA: TGTGCCAGCAGAAGAAGGGTCGGTGTGGATGGCACAGATACGCAGTATTTT
CDR3 protein: CASRRRVGVDGTDTQYF
D gene: NA
J gene: TRBJ2-3
V gene: TRBV27
clone size: NA

CDR3 DNA: TGTGCCAGCAGTTTATTAAGGGCGACAGGGAGTGGCACAGATACGCAGTATTTT
CDR3 protein: CASSLLRATGSGTDTQYF
D gene: TRBD1
J gene: TRBJ2-3
V gene: TRBV28
clone size: NA

CDR3 DNA: TGCAGTGCTAGAGGTCGCAACACCCTAGCGGGGACCCAGTACTTC
CDR3 protein: CSARGRNTLAGTQYF
D gene: TRBD2
J gene: TRBJ2-5
V gene: TRBV20-1
clone size: NA

CDR3 DNA: TGCAGTGCCGCCCTGAGGAATCAGCCCCAGCATTTT
CDR3 protein: CSAALRNQPQHF
D gene: NA
J gene: TRBJ1-5
V gene: TRBV20-1
clone size: NA

CDR3 DNA: TGTGCCAGCAGCTTAACGCATAACACCGGGGAGCTGTTTTTT
CDR3 protein: CASSLTHNTGELFF
D gene: NA
J gene: TRBJ2-2
V gene: TRBV7-3
clone size: NA

CDR3 DNA: TGTGCCAGCAGCGTGGGTAGCGGGGGATACAATGAGCAGTTCTTC
CDR3 protein: CASSVGSGGYNEQFF
D gene: TRBD2
J gene: TRBJ2-1
V gene: TRBV9
clone size: NA

CDR3 DNA: TGTGCCTGGAGAAAAATCGGGACAGGGAACACCGGGGAGCTGTTTTTT
CDR3 protein: CAWRKIGTGNTGELFF
D gene: TRBD1
J gene: TRBJ2-2
V gene: TRBV30
clone size: NA

CDR3 DNA: TGCAGCACATCGACAGCTCGATATGGCTACACCTTC
CDR3 protein: CSTSTARYGYTF
D gene: NA
J gene: TRBJ1-2
V gene: TRBV29-1
clone size: NA

CDR3 DNA: TGCAGTGCCCAACCTGAAGGCCGGCCCCAGCATTTT
CDR3 protein: CSAQPEGRPQHF
D gene: NA
J gene: TRBJ1-5
V gene: TRBV20-1
clone size: NA

CDR3 DNA: TGTGCCAGCAGCCAGTCCACAGGGTTTCAGTACTTC
CDR3 protein: CASSQSTGFQYF
D gene: NA
J gene: TRBJ2-4
V gene: TRBV3-1
clone size: NA

CDR3 DNA: TGTGCCAGCAGTTTGCCGATTGGTGGGCGGACTGAAGCTTTCTTT
CDR3 protein: CASSLPIGGRTEAFF
D gene: NA
J gene: TRBJ1-1
V gene: TRBV5-4
clone size: once

CDR3 DNA: TGCAGTGCTACCCTCGGACTAGCCTGGAATGAGCAGTTCTTC
CDR3 protein: CSATLGLAWNEQFF
D gene: TRBD2
J gene: TRBJ2-1
V gene: TRBV20-1
clone size: NA

CDR3 DNA: TGCGCCAGCAGCTTGGGCGACACCCGGAATACGCAGTATTTT
CDR3 protein: CASSLGDTRNTQYF
D gene: NA
J gene: TRBJ2-3
V gene: TRBV5-1
clone size: NA

CDR3 DNA: TGTGCCTGGGGACGGCCTAACACTGAAGCTTTCTTT
CDR3 protein: CAWGRPNTEAFF
D gene: NA
J gene: TRBJ1-1
V gene: TRBV30
clone size: NA

CDR3 DNA: TGTGCCAGCACCCTAGTGCAGGCCCTTGAAGCTTTCTTT
CDR3 protein: CASTLVQALEAFF
D gene: NA
J gene: TRBJ1-1
V gene: TRBV7-2
clone size: NA